The 24 T cell receptor beta chains given below trace back to one sample, sequenced in a study of T cell changes during pregnancy in multiple sclerosis. Assay used: immunoSEQ multiplex PCR; TCRdb lists only in-frame clones, some missing. The sample yields 50,000 to 60,000 clones, 92% seen once. The input for sequencing was CD4+ T cells from peripheral blood mononuclear cells, taken after pregnancy. Receptor source: a female donor in good health, enrolled as a control in a pregnancy study.

J is TRBJ2-3 and V is TRBV7-3; a possible D gene is TRBD2 (5 bases). CDR1 SGHTA and CDR2 FQGTGA come from the germline V gene. V shed 5 bases and J shed 0 bases, with 18 bases lying between them. This CDR3 has 17 amino acids. The CDR3 nucleotides read TGTGCCAGCAGCGCTCAACCCGGACTCAGTAGCACAGATACGCAGTATTTT. Its protein product is CASSAQPGLSSTDTQYF.

The chain has TRBV6-5 and TRBJ2-7, with D maybe TRBD1 (7 bases). Germline V gene sequence: CDR1 MNHEY, CDR2 SVGAGI. The CDR3 contains 15 residues. The V and J ends lost 3 bases and 3 bases respectively, with 15 bases between them. As DNA, the CDR3 is TGTGCCAGCAGTTATTCTCGGCAGGGGGGCTACGAGCAGTACTTC. Protein: CASSYSRQGGYEQYF.

V is TRBV6-6 and J is TRBJ1-5; 7 bases fit TRBD1. V gave up 5 bases and J gave up 12 bases; unmatched junction bases: 7. The CDR3 is 12 residues long. CDR1 and CDR2 (germline): MNHNY, SVGAGI (reference sequence). CDR3 nucleotide sequence: TGTGCCAGCAGTAAAGAAGGGGGCGTCCAGCATTTT. It yields the protein CASSKEGGVQHF.

The chain combines TRBV2 with TRBJ1-2; 7 positions match TRBD1. This CDR3 is built from 12 residues. Per the germline V gene, CDR1 is SNHLY and CDR2 is FYNNEI. The junction had 3 bases not matched to a gene; V was cut back by 7 bases and J by 4 bases. For the CDR3, the DNA is TGTGCCAGCACCGGGGACAGCTATGGCTACACCTTC. This codes for CASTGDSYGYTF.

This clone has a single count. The V call is TRBV5-6, the J call TRBJ1-2; D is perhaps TRBD1 (5 bases). The CDR3 extends over 15 amino acids. V gave up 1 base and J gave up 5 bases, with 15 bases separating them. Germline V gene lookup returns CDR1 SGHDT and CDR2 YYEEEE. Written as DNA, the CDR3 is TGTGCCAGCAGCTTGAGGTTTGGGGGACTATATGGCTACACCTTC. Translated, it gives CASSLRFGGLYGYTF.

The genes are TRBV7-9 and TRBJ2-2; 10 nucleotides match TRBD2. The CDR3 has 16 amino acids. Germline V lookup: CDR1 SEHNR, CDR2 FQNEAQ (reference sequence). V shed 5 bases, J shed 0 bases, and the junction held 3 bases outside the gene matches. This CDR3 is CASSKLAGSNTGELFF. DNA of the CDR3: TGTGCCAGCAGCAAACTAGCGGGGTCGAACACCGGGGAGCTGTTTTTT.

The V call is TRBV6-5, the J call TRBJ2-7, with D maybe TRBD2 (6 bases). V lost 8 bases to trimming and J lost 0 bases, with 14 bases between them. The length of the CDR3 is 14 residues. CDR1 is MNHEY and CDR2 is SVGAGI in the germline V gene. The CDR3 bases are TGTGCCAGCCGGGGAGGCCGTAGCTCCTACGAGCAGTACTTC. Protein product: CASRGGRSSYEQYF.

This clone appeared once. This chain links TRBV7-3 with TRBJ2-1, with 11 bases that match TRBD2. V was clipped by 4 bases and J by 0 bases; unmatched bases: 11. CDR3 length equals 19 residues. Germline CDR1 SGHTA, CDR2 FQGTGA. The CDR3 protein is CASSSPGTSGSSSYNEQFF. In DNA form, the CDR3 reads TGTGCCAGCAGCTCCCCAGGGACTAGCGGTTCAAGCTCCTACAATGAGCAGTTCTTC. Full variable domain (outside the CDR3, taken from reference TRBV7-3 and TRBJ2-1): GAGVSQTPSNKVTEKGKYVELRCDPISGHTALYWYRQSLGQGPEFLIYFQGTGAADDSGLPNDRFFAVRPEGSVSTLKIQRTERGDSAVYLCASSSPGTSGSSSYNEQFFGPGTRLTVL.

J is TRBJ2-5 and V is TRBV7-9; 7 positions agree with TRBD1. Trimming removed 8 bases from V and 3 bases from J; junction bases left unmatched: 9. The germline CDR1 and CDR2 sequences are SEHNR and FQNEAQ (reference sequence). CDR3 size: 14 residues. CDR3 bases: TGTGCCAGCGGAATTCTGGGACAGAAAGAGACCCAGTACTTC. This translates into CASGILGQKETQYF.

This clone was picked up one time. This chain uses TRBV4-3 with TRBJ2-7; a weak D match, TRBD2 (7 bases). CDR3 length: 16 amino acids. Germline values: CDR1 LGHNA, CDR2 YSLEER. Trimming stripped 0 bases from V and 6 bases from J, with 18 bases between. The DNA of the CDR3 is TGCGCCAGCAGCCAAGATTGGGGGGGGCCCACGGGCGAGCAGTACTTC. Protein product: CASSQDWGGPTGEQYF.

This clone has a single count. The CDR3 DNA reads TGCGCCAGCAGCCAAAATACAGGAGCGGGGAACACTGAAGCTTTCTTT. This gives the protein CASSQNTGAGNTEAFF. V and J are TRBV5-1 and TRBJ1-1; D perhaps matches TRBD1 (5 bases). The V end was cut by 4 bases, the J end by 1 base, with 17 bases between. The CDR3 loop spans 16 amino acids. Germline V gives CDR1 SGHRS, CDR2 YFSETQ.

CDR3 sequence: CASSQSRDRVTGELFF. The CDR3 DNA is TGCGCCAGCAGCCAATCCCGGGACAGGGTCACCGGGGAGCTGTTTTTT. The V call is TRBV4-3, the J call TRBJ2-2, with TRBD1 matching 9 bases. The CDR3 is 16 residues long. Germline V CDR1 and CDR2: LGHNA, YSLEER. V lost 2 bases to trimming and J lost 4 bases; unmatched junction nucleotides: 5.

The chain links TRBV5-6 to TRBJ1-1; 8 bases fit TRBD1. Looked up from germline, CDR1 is SGHDT and CDR2 is YYEEEE. CDR3 length: 15 amino acids. The ends lost 4 bases at V and 0 bases at J; junction bases unmatched: 5. CDR3 region: CASSPGTGMNTEAFF. The CDR3 DNA reads as TGTGCCAGCAGCCCCGGGACAGGAATGAACACTGAAGCTTTCTTT.

The chain is built from TRBV7-2 and TRBJ1-5; D is undetermined. This CDR3 region has 12 residues. Germline V CDR1 and CDR2: SGHTA, FQGNSA. V was trimmed by 4 bases and J by 9 bases, leaving 10 bases between them. DNA of the CDR3: TGTGCCAGCAGCTCAAGGCCAGGGCCCCAGCATTTT. Its protein is CASSSRPGPQHF.

The chain combines TRBV5-5 with TRBJ1-2; D gene uncertain. This CDR3 region has 14 residues. V dropped 4 bases and J dropped 3 bases, with 13 bases sitting between them. Germline CDR1 is SGHKS and CDR2 is YYEKEE (reference sequence). The CDR3 loop is CASSPTLSYYGYTF. CDR3 sequence (DNA): TGTGCCAGCAGCCCTACTTTATCCTACTATGGCTACACCTTC.

V gene TRBV7-9 combines with J gene TRBJ1-1, with D hard to call. This CDR3 has 13 amino acids. The germline V gene encodes CDR1 SEHNR and CDR2 FQNEAQ (reference sequence). Trimming cost V 5 bases and J 1 base, with 8 bases left between them. The CDR3 here is CASSVQENTEAFF. CDR3 bases: TGTGCCAGCAGCGTTCAGGAGAACACTGAAGCTTTCTTT. The variable domain in full, with the rest retrieved from reference TRBV7-9 and TRBJ1-1, is DTGVSQNPRHKITKRGQNVTFRCDPISEHNRLYWYRQTLGQGPEFLTYFQNEAQLEKSRLLSDRFSAERPKGSFSTLEIQRTEQGDSAMYLCASSVQENTEAFFGQGTRLTVV.

V usage is TRBV29-1 and J usage is TRBJ1-1; 7 bases align to TRBD1. CDR3 size: 12 residues. The germline CDR1 and CDR2 sequences are SQVTM and ANQGSEA. The V segment lost 6 bases and the J segment 7 bases; nucleotides outside the gene matches: 8. CDR3 loop: CSVGTGAIEAFF. DNA for the CDR3: TGCAGCGTCGGTACAGGGGCGATTGAAGCTTTCTTT. Full variable domain (remainder filled in from reference TRBV29-1 and TRBJ1-1): SAVISQKPSRDICQRGTSLTIQCQVDSQVTMMFWYRQQPGQSLTLIATANQGSEATYESGFVIDKFPISRPNLTFSTLTVSNMSPEDSSIYLCSVGTGAIEAFFGQGTRLTVV.

V gene TRBV28 combines with J gene TRBJ1-2; possibly TRBD1 for D (5 bases). CDR1 is MDHEN and CDR2 is SYDVKM in the germline V gene. The CDR3 totals 13 residues. V was pared by 6 bases and J by 3 bases, with 11 bases between. The CDR3 region has the DNA TGTGCCAGCAGCTTGAAGGGGTACTATGGCTACACCTTC. This sequence encodes CASSLKGYYGYTF.

V and J are TRBV7-3 and TRBJ2-1; no clear D. Trimming removed 5 bases at V and 9 bases at J, with 14 bases between. CDR1 and CDR2 from the germline V gene are SGHTA and FQGTGA. The CDR3 is made up of 13 amino acids. CDR3 bases: TGTGCCAGCAGCACAAACAGCTTCGGTGAGCAGTTCTTC. It encodes CASSTNSFGEQFF.

The V gene is TRBV5-4, the J gene TRBJ1-1; TRBD1 is a possible D gene (6 bases). V dropped 6 bases and J dropped 6 bases, with 21 bases sitting between them. The germline gives CDR1 SGHNT, CDR2 YYREEE (reference sequence). The CDR3 length is 15 residues. The CDR3 reads CASTFSQGVVSEAFF. The CDR3 coding sequence is TGTGCCAGCACTTTTTCACAGGGTGTGGTCTCTGAAGCTTTCTTT.

V gene TRBV2 combines with J gene TRBJ2-1; D is uncertain. The CDR3 consists of 13 residues. Germline values: CDR1 SNHLY, CDR2 FYNNEI. V was cut by 8 bases and J by 3 bases, with 11 bases left in between. The CDR3 nucleotides read TGTGCCAGCGACCCCCTAGGCTACAATGAGCAGTTCTTC. Its translation is CASDPLGYNEQFF.

The V and J genes are TRBV5-8 and TRBJ1-4; tentative D call: TRBD1 (6 bases). The germline V and J ends were trimmed by 1 base and 1 base, with 11 bases remaining between them. The CDR3 has 16 amino acids. CDR1 SGHTS and CDR2 YDEGEE come from the germline V gene. The DNA of the CDR3 is TGTGCCAGCAGCTTGTCCGGGACACTAACTAATGAAAAACTGTTTTTT. Its protein product is CASSLSGTLTNEKLFF. The complete variable domain, with remaining parts taken from reference TRBV5-8 and TRBJ1-4, reads EAGVTQSPTHLIKTRGQQATLRCSPISGHTSVYWYQQALGLGLQFLLWYDEGEERNRGNFPPRFSGRQFPNYSSELNVNALELEDSALYLCASSLSGTLTNEKLFFGSGTQLSVL.

The J gene is TRBJ2-1, the V gene TRBV7-3; TRBD2 matches at 10 bases. Germline trimming cut 0 bases from V and 7 bases from J; bases unmatched to any gene: 3. Per germline, CDR1 SGHTA and CDR2 FQGTGA. The CDR3 length is 15 residues. CDR3 sequence: CASSLTAGGVNEQFF. The CDR3 DNA reads as TGTGCCAGCAGCTTAACAGCGGGGGGGGTAAATGAGCAGTTCTTC.

The rearrangement links TRBV5-1 to TRBJ1-5; D ambiguous. The germline V gene has CDR1 SGHRS and CDR2 YFSETQ. Deletions cut 4 bases from V and 0 bases from J, with 11 bases between. This CDR3 comprises 15 residues. The CDR3 bases are TGCGCCAGCAGCCCGGCGGGTGCTAGCAATCAGCCCCAGCATTTT. Translated: CASSPAGASNQPQHF.